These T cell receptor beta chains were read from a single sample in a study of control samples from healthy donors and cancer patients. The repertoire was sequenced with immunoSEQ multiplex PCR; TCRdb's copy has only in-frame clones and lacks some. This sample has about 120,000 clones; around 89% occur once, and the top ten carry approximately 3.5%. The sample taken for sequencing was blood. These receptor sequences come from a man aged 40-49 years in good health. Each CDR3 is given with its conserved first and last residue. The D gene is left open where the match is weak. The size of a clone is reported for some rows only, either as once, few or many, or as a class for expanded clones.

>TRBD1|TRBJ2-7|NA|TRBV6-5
CAGGQDFYEQYF
TGTGCCGGCGGACAGGATTTCTACGAGCAGTACTTC
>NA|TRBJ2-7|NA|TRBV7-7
CASSLSLSTHAMQYF
TGTGCCAGCAGCTTATCCCTCTCAACCCACGCGATGCAGTACTTC
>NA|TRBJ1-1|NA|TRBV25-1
CASRDYGEAFF
TGTGCCAGCAGGGATTATGGTGAAGCTTTCTTT
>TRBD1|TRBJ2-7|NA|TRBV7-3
CASSTGTGGEQYF
TGTGCCAGCAGCACCGGGACAGGGGGCGAGCAGTACTTC
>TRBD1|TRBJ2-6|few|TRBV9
CASSAQGVYGANVLTF
TGTGCCAGCAGCGCACAGGGGGTGTATGGGGCCAACGTCCTGACTTTC
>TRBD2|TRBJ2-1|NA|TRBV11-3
CASSWFLAGGIYNEQFF
TGTGCCAGCAGCTGGTTCCTAGCGGGGGGAATTTACAATGAGCAGTTCTTC
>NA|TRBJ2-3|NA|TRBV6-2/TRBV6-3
CASSYPGAPSTDTQYF
TGTGCCAGCAGTTACCCGGGGGCCCCTTCCACAGATACGCAGTATTTT
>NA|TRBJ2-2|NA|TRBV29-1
CSVEGLADRPPGELFF
TGCAGCGTTGAAGGGCTTGCGGACCGACCCCCCGGGGAGCTGTTTTTT
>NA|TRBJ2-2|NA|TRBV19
CASSITGRGRTGELFF
TGTGCCAGTAGTATAACGGGCAGGGGTCGCACCGGGGAGCTGTTTTTT
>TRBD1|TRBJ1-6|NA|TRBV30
CAWSRQGSSPLHF
TGTGCCTGGAGTCGACAGGGAAGTTCACCCCTCCACTTT
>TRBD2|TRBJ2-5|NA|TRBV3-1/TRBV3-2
CASSPGLAGGRETQYF
TGTGCCAGCAGCCCCGGACTAGCGGGGGGGCGAGAGACCCAGTACTTC
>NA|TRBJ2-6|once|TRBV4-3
CASSQDTLGANVLTF
TGCGCCAGCAGCCAAGATACACTTGGCGCCAACGTCCTGACTTTC
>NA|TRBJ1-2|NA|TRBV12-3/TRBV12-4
CASSLLGYGYTF
TGTGCCAGCAGTTTACTAGGGTATGGCTACACCTTC
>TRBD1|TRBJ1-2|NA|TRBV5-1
CASSTGQGRYGYTF
TGCGCCAGCAGCACCGGACAGGGACGCTATGGCTACACCTTC
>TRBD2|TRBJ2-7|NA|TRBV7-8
CASSPGTSYEQYF
TGTGCCAGCAGCCCCGGGACTAGCTACGAGCAGTACTTC
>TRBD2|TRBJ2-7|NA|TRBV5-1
CASSPRTSGGLSYEQYF
TGCGCCAGCAGCCCACGGACTAGCGGGGGCCTCTCCTACGAGCAGTACTTC
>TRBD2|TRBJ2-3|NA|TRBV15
CATSRRTSGGTDTQYF
TGTGCCACCAGCCGCCGGACTAGCGGGGGTACAGATACGCAGTATTTT
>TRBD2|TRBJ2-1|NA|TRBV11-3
CASSLGRLAGNEQFF
TGTGCCAGCAGCTTGGGGAGACTAGCGGGGAATGAGCAGTTCTTC
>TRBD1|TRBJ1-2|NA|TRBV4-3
CASSHKISGTGGAYGYTF
TGCGCCAGCAGCCATAAAATCTCCGGGACAGGGGGCGCCTATGGCTACACCTTC
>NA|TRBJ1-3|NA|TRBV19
CASSILSNSGNTIYF
TGTGCCAGTAGTATTCTCAGCAACTCTGGAAACACCATATATTTT
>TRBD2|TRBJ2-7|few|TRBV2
CASSEKSGTAYYEQYF
TGTGCCAGCAGTGAAAAAAGCGGGACCGCCTACTACGAGCAGTACTTC
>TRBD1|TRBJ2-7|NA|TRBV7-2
CASSPWDRGGHEQYF
TGTGCCAGCAGCCCCTGGGACAGGGGTGGGCACGAGCAGTACTTC
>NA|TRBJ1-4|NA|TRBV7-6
CASSLVPFANEKLFF
TGTGCCAGCAGCTTAGTTCCTTTCGCTAATGAAAAACTGTTTTTT
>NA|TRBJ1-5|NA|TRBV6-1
CASSETGNSNQPQHF
TGTGCCAGCAGTGAAACAGGGAATAGCAATCAGCCCCAGCATTTT
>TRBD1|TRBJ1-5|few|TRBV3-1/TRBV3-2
CASSQSTGNQPQHF
TGTGCCAGCAGCCAATCGACAGGGAATCAGCCCCAGCATTTT
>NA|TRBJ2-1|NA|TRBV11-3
CASSLRDGEQFF
TGTGCCAGCAGCTTAAGGGACGGTGAGCAGTTCTTC
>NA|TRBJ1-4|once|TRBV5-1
CASSREGSPNEKLFF
TGCGCCAGCAGTAGGGAAGGGAGCCCTAATGAAAAACTGTTTTTT
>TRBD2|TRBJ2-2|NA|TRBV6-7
CASSPIAGGNTGELFF
TGTGCCAGCAGCCCGATAGCGGGGGGGAACACCGGGGAGCTGTTTTTT
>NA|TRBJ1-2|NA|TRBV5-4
CASSPAPTGRMSYTF
TGTGCCAGCAGCCCCGCTCCGACAGGCCGTATGAGCTACACCTTC
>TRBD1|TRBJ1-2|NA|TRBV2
CASVGRDRGRHGYTF
TGTGCCAGCGTAGGGAGGGACAGGGGAAGACATGGCTACACCTTC
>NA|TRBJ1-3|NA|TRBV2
CASRGPSSGNTIYF
TGTGCCAGCAGGGGACCGAGCTCTGGAAACACCATATATTTT
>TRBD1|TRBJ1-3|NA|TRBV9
CASSALTGPPTLQGNTIYF
TGTGCCAGCAGCGCCCTGACAGGGCCACCAACTCTCCAAGGAAACACCATATATTTT
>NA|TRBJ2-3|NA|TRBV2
CASSEPWQGWAGVTDTQYF
TGTGCCAGCAGTGAACCATGGCAGGGCTGGGCCGGAGTCACAGATACGCAGTATTTT
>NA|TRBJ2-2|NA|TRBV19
CASSIVLGDGELFF
TGTGCCAGTAGTATAGTCCTCGGTGACGGGGAGCTGTTTTTT
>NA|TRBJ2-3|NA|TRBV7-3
CASSLFPGDTDTQYF
TGTGCCAGCAGCTTATTTCCGGGGGACACAGATACGCAGTATTTT
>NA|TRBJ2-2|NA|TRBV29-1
CSVVQNTGELFF
TGCAGCGTTGTACAGAACACCGGGGAGCTGTTTTTT
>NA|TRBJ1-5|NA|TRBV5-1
CASSFGFNQPQHF
TGCGCCAGCAGCTTCGGGTTTAATCAGCCCCAGCATTTT
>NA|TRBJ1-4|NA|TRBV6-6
CASQGGGGQEKLFF
TGTGCCAGCCAAGGGGGGGGAGGACAAGAAAAACTGTTTTTT
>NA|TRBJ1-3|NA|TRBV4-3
CASSQDVGVCTIYF
TGCGCCAGCAGCCAAGATGTTGGGGTATGCACCATATATTTT
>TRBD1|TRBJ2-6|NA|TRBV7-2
CASSLVGQGSSGANVLTF
TGTGCCAGCAGCTTAGTGGGACAGGGCAGCTCTGGGGCCAACGTCCTGACTTTC
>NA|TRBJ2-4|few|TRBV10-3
CAIRDSKGKNIQYF
TGTGCCATCAGGGACAGCAAGGGCAAAAACATTCAGTACTTC
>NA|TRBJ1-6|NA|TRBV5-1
CASSLAGGNSPLHF
TGCGCCAGCAGCTTGGCCGGGGGGAATTCACCCCTCCACTTT
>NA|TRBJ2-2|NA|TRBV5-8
CASSSLGDGELFF
TGTGCCAGCAGCTCGTTAGGCGACGGGGAGCTGTTTTTT